Listed below are T cell receptor beta chains from one sample, sequenced in a study of blood T cell repertoires in COVID-19. Repertoires were generated with immunoSEQ multiplex PCR, while TCRdb's copy carries only in-frame clones and drops some. This sample has around 99,000 clones, with 75% to 90% found just once. The sample consisted of peripheral blood. These receptors came from a woman aged 55-70 years with acute or convalescent COVID-19. Both conserved end residues are part of each CDR3. Expanded clones get a size class; other rows say once, few or many, or leave the size out.

-	TRBV7-2	CASSFQRTNTGELFF
-	TRBV12-3/TRBV12-4	CASRTDLRGGYTF
-	TRBV7-8	CASSLGAFSGNQPQHF
-	TRBV12-1	CASVLEKRAEAFF
-	TRBV3-1/TRBV3-2	CASSQGGTIYNEQFF
-	TRBV3-1/TRBV3-2	CASSHLVAGELFF
-	TRBV20-1	CSASHGTGEKLFF
-	TRBV7-2	CASSLTPGPQPQHF
-	TRBV27	CASRSLNTEAFF
-	TRBV7-2	CASSSGQGAGEQYF
few	TRBV3-1/TRBV3-2	CASSQRGREAFF
-	TRBV3-1/TRBV3-2	CASRGTGRGNEQFF
-	TRBV28	CASSIPTGETGELFF
once	TRBV7-9	CASSPQGDQPQHF
-	TRBV7-6	CASSFLDRESEAFF
-	TRBV5-1	CASSFRVAEKETQYF
-	TRBV11-2	CASKRRGNYGYTF
-	TRBV14	CASSQTQGPRSPLHF
-	TRBV7-2	CASSFRLGLGANVLTF
-	TRBV10-3	CAISRLAGGSSYNEQFF
-	TRBV7-8	CASSLGDNRRGYTF
-	TRBV2	CASSEDSSGGRSGYTF
-	TRBV7-2	CASSSPFLGAPEAFF
-	TRBV12-5	CASARDTTYNEQFF
-	TRBV7-8	CASSRRTGISYNEQFF
-	TRBV28	CASSSHGQNNRNTIYF
-	TRBV28	CASSLPISSGGQPQHF
-	TRBV9	CASSEDAGDEKLFF
-	TRBV27	CASRAWTGTEAFF
-	TRBV11-2	CASSEGSPRAYNSPLHF
-	TRBV11-3	CASSLKSGMNTEAFF
-	TRBV2	CASRAGLADTQYF
-	TRBV28	CASSQTGVFYGYTF
few	TRBV7-9	CASSGGNSNQPQHF
-	TRBV2	CASEKGQGVDQPQHF
-	TRBV5-8	CASSKTGADQPQHF
once	TRBV11-2	CASSLSLAGVFEQYF
-	TRBV6-5	CASSYSRVASAFF
-	TRBV7-9	CASSPNTGVPYGYTF
-	TRBV20-1	CSASPGTGYGYTF
-	TRBV14	CASSHVGRVTEAFF
-	TRBV18	CASSPPRTSGTKQFF
once	TRBV6-5	CASRTWTGPNTEAFF
-	TRBV4-3	CASSLREAGELFF
-	TRBV28	CASQAENYGYTF
once	TRBV24-1	CAVEGARGGELFF
-	TRBV28	CASSRPGNSNQPQHF
-	TRBV14	CASSPLGSTGELFF
-	TRBV6-5	CASSLTGGGNTEAFF
-	TRBV12-5	CASGTGTPNGYTF
-	TRBV19	CASSTRGGTGYTF